This T cell receptor beta chain was observed in a study of cytomegalovirus exposure and HLA in healthy donors. Notes on this clone: The antigen is undetermined.

Measured with immunoSEQ multiplex PCR; TCRdb has only the in-frame clones, and not every one. This repertoire shows 97,000 or so clones, 87% found once; its top ten account for roughly 3.8%. Findings of the study overall: In vitro experiments confirmed that three CMV-associated chains were specific for CMV antigens. TCR clusters originating in the first cohort tended to co-occur in the 120 validation repertoires, according to a later analysis.

The sample was PBMCs. The clonotype comes from a woman aged 25-40 years in good health and CMV-seronegative.

The CDR3 is CATTGQSYEQYF. In nucleotides, the CDR3 is TGTGCCACCACTGGACAATCCTACGAGCAGTACTTC. The chain uses TRBV6-1 and TRBJ2-7; D is possibly TRBD1 (5 bases). CDR1 and CDR2 (germline): MNHNS, SASEGT. V dropped 10 bases and J dropped 1 base, with 11 bases sitting between them. This CDR3 region has 12 residues.